This T cell receptor (beta chain) was recorded in a study of blood T cell repertoires in COVID-19. About the research overall: Samples came from the United States, Italy and Spain, spanning acute and convalescent COVID-19.

CDR1 is KGHDR, CDR2 SFDVKD, per germline. With 6 bases removed from V and 1 base from J, the gap between germline ends came to 8 bases. The CDR3 runs to 13 residues. Only in-frame clones appear in the TCRdb table, and some are missing; sequencing was by immunoSEQ multiplex PCR. Of around 480,000 clones in the sample, more than 70% are singletons; the top ten hold over 9.5%. One Seattle source followed patients from active infection through their disease course. Sample: peripheral blood. This TCR came from a woman aged 45-65 years with COVID-19, enrolled during active disease. V usage is TRBV24-1 and J usage is TRBJ1-1, with unresolved D. The CDR3 DNA reads as TGTGCCACCAGTCCGCGGGAGAACACTGAAGCTTTCTTT. Translation gives CATSPRENTEAFF.